This is a list of T cell receptor beta chains from one sample in a study of T cells after yellow fever vaccination. TCRdb re-derived calls from the 5' RACE reads in MiXCR, one entry per CDR3 protein. Of a few hundred thousand distinct CDR3 sequences in the sample, about a sixth were seen once. Sample: PBMCs, taken 5 days after the first yellow fever vaccination. These receptors originate from a man between 18 and 29 years old who received the YFV17D yellow fever vaccine. The CDR3 runs from the conserved cysteine through the conserved F or W. D genes are given only for firm matches. Clone sizes are given selectively: once, few, many, or a class where the clone is expanded.

j_call: TRBJ2-3
clone_size: NA
cdr3_length: 14
d_call: TRBD1
v_call: TRBV20-1
cdr3_aa: CSARKQGNTDTQYF
cdr3_nt: TGCAGTGCTAGAAAACAGGGGAACACAGATACGCAGTATTTT

j_call: TRBJ2-7
clone_size: few
cdr3_length: 13
d_call: TRBD1
v_call: TRBV5-1
cdr3_aa: CASKKGQDYEQYF
cdr3_nt: TGCGCCAGCAAAAAGGGACAGGACTACGAGCAGTACTTC

j_call: TRBJ2-3
clone_size: NA
cdr3_length: 17
d_call: TRBD2
v_call: TRBV3-1
cdr3_aa: CASSQELAGASTDTQYF
cdr3_nt: TGTGCCAGCAGCCAGGAACTAGCGGGGGCCAGCACAGATACGCAGTATTTT

j_call: TRBJ1-1
clone_size: few
cdr3_length: 16
d_call: NA
v_call: TRBV4-2
cdr3_aa: CASSWGGAAMNTEAFF
cdr3_nt: TGTGCCAGCAGCTGGGGCGGGGCCGCAATGAACACTGAAGCTTTCTTT

j_call: TRBJ2-1
clone_size: NA
cdr3_length: 16
d_call: TRBD2
v_call: TRBV5-1
cdr3_aa: CASSHGMASGYNEQFF
cdr3_nt: TGCGCCAGCAGCCATGGTATGGCTAGCGGATACAATGAGCAGTTCTTC

j_call: TRBJ2-3
clone_size: NA
cdr3_length: 14
d_call: NA
v_call: TRBV7-9
cdr3_aa: CASSGSGVSDTQYF
cdr3_nt: TGTGCCAGCAGCGGGTCAGGGGTGTCAGATACGCAGTATTTT

j_call: TRBJ1-4
clone_size: NA
cdr3_length: 14
d_call: NA
v_call: TRBV6-1
cdr3_aa: CASRVLSTNEKLFF
cdr3_nt: TGTGCCAGCAGGGTGTTGAGCACTAATGAAAAACTGTTTTTT

j_call: TRBJ1-2
clone_size: few
cdr3_length: 17
d_call: NA
v_call: TRBV6-2/TRBV6-3
cdr3_aa: CASSLRIPGHKDYGYTF
cdr3_nt: TGTGCCAGCAGCTTGCGAATACCGGGACACAAAGACTATGGCTACACCTTC

j_call: TRBJ1-6
clone_size: few
cdr3_length: 17
d_call: NA
v_call: TRBV25-1
cdr3_aa: CASTKVLPRGWSSPLHF
cdr3_nt: TGTGCCAGCACTAAAGTCCTACCCAGGGGCTGGTCTTCACCCCTCCACTTT

j_call: TRBJ2-3
clone_size: NA
cdr3_length: 14
d_call: TRBD1
v_call: TRBV5-1
cdr3_aa: CASSWTGGGDTQYF
cdr3_nt: TGCGCCAGCAGCTGGACAGGGGGTGGAGATACGCAGTATTTT

j_call: TRBJ2-3
clone_size: once
cdr3_length: 16
d_call: NA
v_call: TRBV7-9
cdr3_aa: CASSLGGGTSTDTQYF
cdr3_nt: TGTGCCAGCAGCTTAGGCGGGGGCACTAGCACAGATACGCAGTATTTT

j_call: TRBJ2-1
clone_size: NA
cdr3_length: 15
d_call: NA
v_call: TRBV20-1
cdr3_aa: CSARDLGRGANEQFF
cdr3_nt: TGCAGTGCTAGAGATCTTGGCAGGGGAGCTAATGAGCAGTTCTTC

j_call: TRBJ2-3
clone_size: NA
cdr3_length: 15
d_call: NA
v_call: TRBV6-5
cdr3_aa: CASSYESGTLLTQYF
cdr3_nt: TGTGCCAGCAGTTACGAGTCCGGGACCCTCCTGACGCAGTATTTT

j_call: TRBJ1-1
clone_size: many
cdr3_length: 13
d_call: NA
v_call: TRBV14
cdr3_aa: CASSRDLNTEAFF
cdr3_nt: TGTGCCAGCAGCCGGGACCTGAACACTGAAGCTTTCTTT

j_call: TRBJ2-3
clone_size: NA
cdr3_length: 17
d_call: TRBD2
v_call: TRBV4-3
cdr3_aa: CASSQDQAGGVTDTQYF
cdr3_nt: TGCGCCAGCAGCCAAGATCAAGCGGGGGGCGTCACAGATACGCAGTATTTT

j_call: TRBJ2-3
clone_size: NA
cdr3_length: 17
d_call: TRBD2
v_call: TRBV6-5
cdr3_aa: CASSYSGRGGFADTQYF
cdr3_nt: TGTGCCAGCAGTTACTCGGGGCGGGGGGGCTTTGCAGATACGCAGTATTTT

j_call: TRBJ1-1
clone_size: once
cdr3_length: 13
d_call: NA
v_call: TRBV7-2
cdr3_aa: CASSPRTRAEAFF
cdr3_nt: TGTGCCAGCAGCCCAAGGACACGTGCTGAAGCTTTCTTT

j_call: TRBJ1-6
clone_size: NA
cdr3_length: 18
d_call: NA
v_call: TRBV11-2
cdr3_aa: CASTLVAPSSSYNSPLHF
cdr3_nt: TGTGCCAGCACCCTGGTAGCACCAAGCAGCTCCTATAATTCACCCCTCCACTTT

j_call: TRBJ1-1
clone_size: NA
cdr3_length: 12
d_call: NA
v_call: TRBV7-9
cdr3_aa: CASSLTIEGAFF
cdr3_nt: TGTGCCAGCAGCTTAACGATAGAGGGGGCTTTCTTT

j_call: TRBJ1-1
clone_size: few
cdr3_length: 11
d_call: NA
v_call: TRBV12-3/TRBV12-4
cdr3_aa: CASRGDREAFF
cdr3_nt: TGTGCCAGCAGGGGAGACAGAGAAGCTTTCTTT

j_call: TRBJ2-4
clone_size: NA
cdr3_length: 16
d_call: TRBD2
v_call: TRBV6-1
cdr3_aa: CASSPYNSGGKNIQYF
cdr3_nt: TGTGCCAGCAGTCCTTACAATAGCGGGGGGAAAAACATTCAGTACTTC

j_call: TRBJ2-5
clone_size: NA
cdr3_length: 17
d_call: TRBD2
v_call: TRBV6-1
cdr3_aa: CASSRLAGGLVAETQYF
cdr3_nt: TGTGCCAGCAGCAGACTAGCGGGGGGCCTCGTAGCGGAGACCCAGTACTTC

j_call: TRBJ2-7
clone_size: NA
cdr3_length: 13
d_call: NA
v_call: TRBV7-8
cdr3_aa: CASRLAASYEQYF
cdr3_nt: TGTGCCAGCAGGTTAGCGGCTTCCTACGAGCAGTACTTC

j_call: TRBJ2-3
clone_size: NA
cdr3_length: 16
d_call: NA
v_call: TRBV20-1
cdr3_aa: CSASVRALTSTDTQYF
cdr3_nt: TGCAGTGCTAGTGTCCGGGCCCTCACTAGCACAGATACGCAGTATTTT

j_call: TRBJ1-5
clone_size: few
cdr3_length: 14
d_call: NA
v_call: TRBV4-1
cdr3_aa: CASSQQGYGQPQHF
cdr3_nt: TGCGCCAGCAGCCAACAGGGGTATGGTCAGCCCCAGCATTTT

j_call: TRBJ1-1
clone_size: many
cdr3_length: 15
d_call: NA
v_call: TRBV7-9
cdr3_aa: CASSLSPRTVSEAFF
cdr3_nt: TGTGCCAGCAGCTTAAGTCCGCGGACTGTCAGTGAAGCTTTCTTT

j_call: TRBJ1-5
clone_size: NA
cdr3_length: 13
d_call: NA
v_call: TRBV6-2/TRBV6-3
cdr3_aa: CASSDSLIFPQHF
cdr3_nt: TGTGCCAGCAGCGACAGCCTCATTTTTCCCCAGCATTTT

j_call: TRBJ2-1
clone_size: few
cdr3_length: 12
d_call: NA
v_call: TRBV20-1
cdr3_aa: CSAAGNRNEQFF
cdr3_nt: TGCAGTGCGGCGGGGAACAGGAATGAGCAGTTCTTC

j_call: TRBJ1-2
clone_size: NA
cdr3_length: 14
d_call: NA
v_call: TRBV10-3
cdr3_aa: CAISDRAISYGYTF
cdr3_nt: TGTGCCATCAGTGACAGGGCCATCAGCTATGGCTACACCTTC

j_call: TRBJ2-3
clone_size: NA
cdr3_length: 16
d_call: NA
v_call: TRBV7-3
cdr3_aa: CASSLSFTGGTDTQYF
cdr3_nt: TGTGCCAGCAGCTTGAGTTTTACTGGAGGGACAGATACGCAGTATTTT

j_call: TRBJ2-7
clone_size: many
cdr3_length: 13
d_call: NA
v_call: TRBV6-2/TRBV6-3
cdr3_aa: CASSRLSFYEQYF
cdr3_nt: TGTGCCAGCAGCCGACTTAGTTTCTACGAGCAGTACTTC

j_call: TRBJ2-7
clone_size: few
cdr3_length: 15
d_call: NA
v_call: TRBV27
cdr3_aa: CASSFGGPTLYEQYF
cdr3_nt: TGTGCCAGCAGTTTTGGCGGACCCACGCTTTACGAGCAGTACTTC

j_call: TRBJ1-2
clone_size: NA
cdr3_length: 14
d_call: TRBD1
v_call: TRBV6-1
cdr3_aa: CASSPRDRGSGYTF
cdr3_nt: TGTGCCAGCAGCCCCCGGGACAGGGGAAGTGGCTACACCTTC

j_call: TRBJ2-1
clone_size: few
cdr3_length: 13
d_call: NA
v_call: TRBV10-3
cdr3_aa: CAISEVVGNEQFF
cdr3_nt: TGTGCCATCAGTGAGGTTGTGGGTAATGAGCAGTTCTTC

j_call: TRBJ2-1
clone_size: few
cdr3_length: 12
d_call: TRBD1
v_call: TRBV5-6
cdr3_aa: CASSWDSNEQFF
cdr3_nt: TGTGCCAGCAGTTGGGACAGCAATGAGCAGTTCTTC

j_call: TRBJ1-1
clone_size: NA
cdr3_length: 9
d_call: TRBD1
v_call: TRBV28
cdr3_aa: CASTPGQVF
cdr3_nt: TGTGCCAGCACCCCCGGACAGGTCTTT

j_call: TRBJ2-5
clone_size: NA
cdr3_length: 17
d_call: TRBD2
v_call: TRBV6-2/TRBV6-3
cdr3_aa: CASSYEDSGRTEETQYF
cdr3_nt: TGTGCCAGCAGTTACGAGGATAGCGGGAGAACAGAAGAGACCCAGTACTTC

j_call: TRBJ2-4
clone_size: NA
cdr3_length: 14
d_call: NA
v_call: TRBV27
cdr3_aa: CASSLSARSLIQWF
cdr3_nt: TGTGCCAGCAGTTTATCCGCTCGCTCCCTCATTCAGTGGTTC

j_call: TRBJ2-1
clone_size: NA
cdr3_length: 16
d_call: TRBD2
v_call: TRBV4-3
cdr3_aa: CASSSPRVEGEGEQFF
cdr3_nt: TGCGCCAGCTCAAGCCCACGTGTTGAAGGGGAGGGTGAGCAGTTCTTC

j_call: TRBJ1-2
clone_size: few
cdr3_length: 13
d_call: NA
v_call: TRBV6-1
cdr3_aa: CASSPGGVHGYTF
cdr3_nt: TGTGCCAGCAGTCCCGGGGGTGTGCATGGCTACACCTTC

j_call: TRBJ2-1
clone_size: few
cdr3_length: 15
d_call: NA
v_call: TRBV7-6
cdr3_aa: CASSPGTFSYNEQFF
cdr3_nt: TGTGCCAGCAGCCCTGGGACATTCTCCTACAATGAGCAGTTCTTC

j_call: TRBJ2-4
clone_size: few
cdr3_length: 14
d_call: NA
v_call: TRBV5-5
cdr3_aa: CASSLAMSPDGQYF
cdr3_nt: TGTGCCAGCAGCTTGGCTATGTCCCCCGACGGTCAGTACTTC

j_call: TRBJ1-5
clone_size: NA
cdr3_length: 13
d_call: NA
v_call: TRBV12-3/TRBV12-4
cdr3_aa: CASSIRENQPQHF
cdr3_nt: TGTGCCAGCAGCATCAGAGAAAATCAGCCCCAGCATTTT

j_call: TRBJ2-4
clone_size: NA
cdr3_length: 13
d_call: TRBD1
v_call: TRBV5-6
cdr3_aa: CASSPTGGNIQYF
cdr3_nt: TGTGCCAGCAGCCCCACAGGGGGAAACATTCAGTACTTC

j_call: TRBJ2-1
clone_size: few
cdr3_length: 16
d_call: NA
v_call: TRBV5-6
cdr3_aa: CASSLTPDSSYNEQFF
cdr3_nt: TGTGCCAGCAGCTTGACACCTGATAGCTCCTACAATGAGCAGTTCTTC

j_call: TRBJ1-5
clone_size: many
cdr3_length: 13
d_call: NA
v_call: TRBV7-6
cdr3_aa: CASSADGNQPQHF
cdr3_nt: TGTGCCAGCAGCGCCGACGGGAATCAGCCCCAGCATTTT

j_call: TRBJ2-1
clone_size: few
cdr3_length: 13
d_call: TRBD1
v_call: TRBV12-3/TRBV12-4
cdr3_aa: CASDRGGFHEQFF
cdr3_nt: TGTGCCAGCGACCGAGGGGGCTTCCATGAGCAGTTCTTC

j_call: TRBJ2-3
clone_size: few
cdr3_length: 16
d_call: TRBD2
v_call: TRBV5-1
cdr3_aa: CASSPLADPLTDTQYF
cdr3_nt: TGCGCCAGCAGCCCCCTAGCGGACCCCCTCACAGATACGCAGTATTTT